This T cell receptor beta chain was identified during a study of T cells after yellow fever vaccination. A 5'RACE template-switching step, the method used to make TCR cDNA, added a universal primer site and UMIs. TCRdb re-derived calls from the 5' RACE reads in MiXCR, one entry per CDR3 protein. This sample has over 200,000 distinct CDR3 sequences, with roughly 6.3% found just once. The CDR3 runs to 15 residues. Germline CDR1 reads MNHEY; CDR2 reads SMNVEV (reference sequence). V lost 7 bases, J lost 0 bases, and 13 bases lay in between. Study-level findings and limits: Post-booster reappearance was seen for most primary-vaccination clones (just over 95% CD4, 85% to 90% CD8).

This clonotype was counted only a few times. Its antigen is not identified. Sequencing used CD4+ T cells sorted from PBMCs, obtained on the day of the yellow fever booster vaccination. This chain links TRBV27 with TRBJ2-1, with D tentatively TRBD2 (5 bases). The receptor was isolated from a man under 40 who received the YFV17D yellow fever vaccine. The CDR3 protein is CASTRAGNSYNEQFF. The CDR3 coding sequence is TGTGCCAGCACCCGGGCCGGGAACTCCTACAATGAGCAGTTCTTC.